The 13 T cell receptor beta chains reported below all come from one sample, sequenced in a study of T cells in Graves' hyperthyroidism and ophthalmopathy. RNA transcripts were the template for amplifying TCR beta CDR3 regions. In the first-round RT-PCR of the TCR CDR3, the HTBI primer set was used. TCRdb analysed the multiplex PCR reads with MiXCR anew, one entry per CDR3 protein. Here the sample spans roughly 250,000 distinct CDR3 sequences, more than 14% being singletons. Source material: blood. The receptors were gathered from a woman between 40 and 50 years old with Graves' hyperthyroidism that later progressed to Graves' ophthalmopathy.

With regard to this clonotype: One base away lies a much larger clone, so this may be a sequencing read error. The J gene is TRBJ1-5, the V gene TRBV20-1; 7 bases agree with TRBD1. Germline V CDR1 and CDR2: DFQATT, SNEGSKA (reference sequence). The CDR3 is made up of 15 amino acids. The CDR3 DNA reads TGCAGTGCTAGAGAGACCCGACAGGGAAATCGGCCCCAGCATTTT. Translated: CSARETRQGNRPQHF.

This clonotype was detected many times. The J gene is TRBJ2-3, the V gene TRBV18; 8 bases align to TRBD2. Per the germline V gene, CDR1 is KGHSH and CDR2 is LQKENI. After removal of 0 bases from V and 8 bases from J, the junction contained 10 bases not matched to a gene. The CDR3 extends over 16 amino acids. This CDR3 is CASSPPSGSPWLTQYF. CDR3 coding DNA: TGTGCCAGCTCACCACCCAGCGGGAGCCCTTGGCTTACGCAGTATTTT.

The V gene is TRBV4-1, the J gene TRBJ2-3; 10 bases align to TRBD1. CDR3 size: 18 residues. The germline CDR1 and CDR2 sequences are MGHRA and YSYEKL. V was clipped by 2 bases and J by 1 base; unmatched bases: 9. Written as DNA, the CDR3 is TGCGCCAGCAGCCAACTCCCCCGACAGGGGGCCCGCACAGATACGCAGTATTTT. Translating it yields CASSQLPRQGARTDTQYF.

This clonotype has a count of ten or more. The J gene is TRBJ2-6, the V gene TRBV15, with 7 bases matching TRBD1. The CDR3 totals 20 residues. The trim removed 0 bases at V and 0 bases at J, leaving 11 bases unmatched. The V gene's germline CDR1 is LNHNV and CDR2 YYDKDF (reference sequence). In DNA form, the CDR3 reads TGTGCCACCAGCAGAGATCTTAGGACAGGACAACTCTCTGGGGCCAACGTCCTGACTTTC. Its protein is CATSRDLRTGQLSGANVLTF. Full variable domain (missing parts from reference TRBV15 and TRBJ2-6): DAMVIQNPRYQVTQFGKPVTLSCSQTLNHNVMYWYQQKSSQAPKLLFHYYDKDFNNEADTPDNFQSRRPNTSFCFLDIRSPGLGDTAMYLCATSRDLRTGQLSGANVLTFGAGSRLTVL.

This clonotype showed up many times. This chain connects TRBV6-1 to TRBJ2-1; 10 positions agree with TRBD2. CDR1 MNHNS and CDR2 SASEGT come from the germline V gene. The CDR3 spans 15 residues. Trimming cost V 8 bases and J 10 bases; bases outside gene matches: 14. The CDR3 region is CASALLAGEDGEQFF. The CDR3 coding sequence is TGTGCCAGCGCCCTCCTAGCGGGAGAAGACGGGGAGCAGTTCTTC.

This clonotype was seen repeatedly, ten times or more. The J gene is TRBJ2-3, the V gene TRBV20-1, with 9 bases that match TRBD2. Germline V gene sequence: CDR1 DFQATT, CDR2 SNEGSKA (reference sequence). This CDR3 spans 14 amino acids. The CDR3 DNA reads TGCGGAGTGCTTAGCGGGAGCTACCCCGATACGCAGTATTTT. This gives the protein CGVLSGSYPDTQYF.

A word on this clonotype: As the CDR3 is not closed by the conserved phenylalanine or tryptophan, this likely results from a read error. No DNA is shown, since the ends of the CDR3 on it are uncertain; the CDR3 is the one TCRdb lists. This chain uses TRBV18 with TRBJ2-5; TRBD1, as called in the table, went unchecked against the DNA. Germline lookup yields CDR1 KGHSH and CDR2 LQKENI. Inclusive of both ends, the CDR3 amounts to 15 amino acids. The chain's CDR3 is CASSPSSGPRETRYV.

CDR3 sequence (DNA): TGTGCCAGTACTCTTGGACAGGGTTTAACCTATGGCTACACCTTC. It translates to CASTLGQGLTYGYTF. The genes are TRBV19 and TRBJ1-2, with 8 bases matching TRBD1. The trim removed 7 bases at V and 4 bases at J, leaving 11 bases unmatched. The germline V gene encodes CDR1 LNHDA and CDR2 SQIVND (reference sequence). The CDR3 length is 15 residues.

This clonotype was counted a few times. The rearrangement joins TRBV30 to TRBJ2-7; D unresolved. Germline CDR1 GTSNPN, CDR2 SVGIG (reference sequence). CDR3 size: 14 residues. The V gene lost 3 bases and the J gene lost 4 bases, with 16 bases spanning the gap. This CDR3 is CAWRAGPSYYEQYF. The CDR3 bases are TGTGCCTGGAGGGCCGGGCCCAGTTATTACGAGCAGTACTTC.

This clonotype was detected many times. The chain combines TRBV27 with TRBJ2-5; D possibly corresponds to TRBD2 (6 bases). Trimming stripped 5 bases from V and 3 bases from J, with 10 bases between. The CDR3 is made up of 13 amino acids. The germline gives CDR1 MNHEY, CDR2 SMNVEV (reference sequence). CDR3 region: CASSRGGEETQYF. The DNA of the CDR3 is TGTGCCAGCAGTCGGGGCGGGGAAGAGACCCAGTACTTC.

This clonotype was observed a few times. The chain has TRBV6-1 and TRBJ2-1; D not resolved. V was cut by 3 bases and J by 9 bases, with 12 bases left in between. Looked up from germline, CDR1 is MNHNS and CDR2 is SASEGT. The length of the CDR3 is 13 residues. The CDR3 region has the DNA TGTGCCAGCAGTGACTCAGCTTCAGCTGAGCAGTTCTTC. Translating it yields CASSDSASAEQFF.

V and J are TRBV9 and TRBJ2-1, with TRBD1 identical over 7 bases. The CDR3 is 12 residues long. J lost 6 bases, V lost 7 bases, and 4 bases had no gene match. CDR1 and CDR2 (germline): SGDLS, YYNGEE. The CDR3 DNA reads as TGTGCCAGCGGGACAGTCAGCAATGAGCAGTTCTTC. Its translation: CASGTVSNEQFF.

This clonotype was recorded at least ten times. The chain couples TRBV7-8 to TRBJ2-7; D possibly corresponds to TRBD1 (6 bases). V was trimmed by 5 bases and J by 6 bases, leaving 11 bases between them. CDR3 size: 12 residues. Germline CDR1 reads SGHVS; CDR2 reads FQNEAQ. CDR3 nucleotide sequence: TGTGCCAGCAGCACAGGGATGGCCGAGCAGTACTTC. Protein sequence: CASSTGMAEQYF.